The T cell receptor beta chain under discussion was sequenced for a study of T cells in Graves' hyperthyroidism and ophthalmopathy. The wider study: Peripheral blood samples were taken at initial diagnosis, prior to any treatment. Whole-study results and caveats: Separation of ophthalmopathy from stable hyperthyroidism was achieved by a 13 V-J model. Most expanded thyroid clonotypes above 0.001 recurred in blood.

Amplified TCR beta CDR3 regions derived from RNA transcripts. In the first-round RT-PCR of the TCR CDR3, the HTBI primer set was used. TCRdb reanalysed the multiplex PCR reads using MiXCR and keeps one entry per CDR3 protein. The repertoire holds under 450,000 distinct CDR3 sequences, with roughly 12% as singletons. As regards this clonotype: Its antigen is still unknown.

This CDR3 has 13 residues. V lost 2 bases to trimming and J lost 10 bases, with 12 bases between them. CDR1 and CDR2 (germline): MNHEY, SVGEGT. Sequencing was performed on blood. The chain couples TRBV6-2 or TRBV6-3 to TRBJ2-1, with D unclear. This sequence originates from a man between 25 and 39 years old with Graves' hyperthyroidism that later progressed to Graves' ophthalmopathy. CDR3 DNA: TGTGCCAGCAGTTACACCACCGCCCCGGAGCAGTTCTTC. This translates into CASSYTTAPEQFF.